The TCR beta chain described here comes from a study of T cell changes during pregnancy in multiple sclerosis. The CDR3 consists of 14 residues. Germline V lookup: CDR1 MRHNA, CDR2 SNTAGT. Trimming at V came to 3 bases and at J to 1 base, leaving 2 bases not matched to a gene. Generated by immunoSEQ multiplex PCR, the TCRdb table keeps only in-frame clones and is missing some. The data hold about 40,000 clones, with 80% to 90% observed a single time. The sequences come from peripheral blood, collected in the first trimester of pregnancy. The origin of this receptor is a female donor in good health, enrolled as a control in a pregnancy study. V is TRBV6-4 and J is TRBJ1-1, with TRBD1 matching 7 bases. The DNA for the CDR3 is TGTGCCAGCAGTGAAGGGACAGAGAACACTGAAGCTTTCTTT. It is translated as CASSEGTENTEAFF.